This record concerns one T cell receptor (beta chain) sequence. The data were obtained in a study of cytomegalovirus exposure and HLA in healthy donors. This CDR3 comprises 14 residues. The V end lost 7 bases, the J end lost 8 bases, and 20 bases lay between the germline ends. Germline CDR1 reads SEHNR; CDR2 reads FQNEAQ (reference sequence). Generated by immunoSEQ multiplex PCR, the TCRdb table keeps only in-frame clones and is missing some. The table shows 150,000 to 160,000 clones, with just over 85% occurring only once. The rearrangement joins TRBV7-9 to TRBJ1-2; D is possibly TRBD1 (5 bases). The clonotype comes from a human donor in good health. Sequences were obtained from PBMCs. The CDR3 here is CASTRAGGGAGYTF. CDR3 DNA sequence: TGTGCCAGCACCAGGGCCGGCGGCGGTGCCGGCTACACCTTC.